This passage covers 5 T cell receptor beta chains from one sample sequenced in a study of CD8 T cells in ankylosing spondylitis. Using its own MiXCR run on the 5' RACE reads, TCRdb lists one record per CDR3 protein. The data hold around 140,000 distinct CDR3 sequences, with roughly an eighth observed a single time. Sequencing used blood, either unsorted or a sorted T cell fraction (not recorded which). These receptors were collected from a female donor with ankylosing spondylitis or in good health (not recorded which).

This clonotype has a count of ten or more. V gene TRBV6-5 combines with J gene TRBJ2-5; D is ambiguous. Germline V gene lookup returns CDR1 MNHEY and CDR2 SVGAGI. V was clipped by 0 bases and J by 5 bases, with 16 bases between them. CDR3 length: 16 residues. In DNA, the CDR3 is TGTGCCAGCAGTTACTCGGGTATAGGAGTGGTTGAGACCCAGTACTTC. It encodes CASSYSGIGVVETQYF.

This clonotype has at least ten counts. The chain couples TRBV29-1 to TRBJ2-7, with D hard to call. The ends were cut back, 7 bases at V and 0 bases at J, with 10 bases in the middle. Germline V gene sequence: CDR1 SQVTM, CDR2 ANQGSEA. This CDR3 contains 12 residues. The CDR3 nucleotides are TGCAGCGCCGGTTCCTTCTCCTACGAGCAGTACTTC. Translated: CSAGSFSYEQYF.

This clonotype was observed many times. The chain is built from TRBV3-1 and TRBJ1-5; possible D gene TRBD1, 6 bases. V gave up 5 bases and J gave up 8 bases, with 19 bases separating them. The CDR3 runs to 15 residues. In germline, CDR1 is LGHDT, CDR2 YNNKEL (reference sequence). CDR3 bases: TGTGCCAGCAGCGAGGGGTGGGGGGCTGGGAAGCCCCAGCATTTT. Its translation: CASSEGWGAGKPQHF.

Many counts were recorded for this clonotype. The chain links TRBV3-1 to TRBJ2-1; a possible D gene is TRBD1 (7 bases). V gave up 0 bases and J gave up 10 bases, with 16 bases separating them. The CDR3 sequence is 15 residues long. CDR1 and CDR2 (germline): LGHDT, YNNKEL (reference sequence). CDR3: CASSQDGRGGGEQFF. As DNA, the CDR3 is TGTGCCAGCAGCCAAGACGGGAGAGGGGGCGGAGAGCAGTTCTTC.

The chain uses TRBV18 and TRBJ2-7, with 9 bases aligning to TRBD2. Germline values: CDR1 KGHSH, CDR2 LQKENI. V trimming: 5 bases; J trimming: 2 bases; junction bases outside the gene matches: 4. The CDR3 spans 14 residues. The CDR3 nucleotides read TGTGCCAGCTCAGTAGCGGGAGTGGCCTACGAGCAGTACTTC. This encodes CASSVAGVAYEQYF.